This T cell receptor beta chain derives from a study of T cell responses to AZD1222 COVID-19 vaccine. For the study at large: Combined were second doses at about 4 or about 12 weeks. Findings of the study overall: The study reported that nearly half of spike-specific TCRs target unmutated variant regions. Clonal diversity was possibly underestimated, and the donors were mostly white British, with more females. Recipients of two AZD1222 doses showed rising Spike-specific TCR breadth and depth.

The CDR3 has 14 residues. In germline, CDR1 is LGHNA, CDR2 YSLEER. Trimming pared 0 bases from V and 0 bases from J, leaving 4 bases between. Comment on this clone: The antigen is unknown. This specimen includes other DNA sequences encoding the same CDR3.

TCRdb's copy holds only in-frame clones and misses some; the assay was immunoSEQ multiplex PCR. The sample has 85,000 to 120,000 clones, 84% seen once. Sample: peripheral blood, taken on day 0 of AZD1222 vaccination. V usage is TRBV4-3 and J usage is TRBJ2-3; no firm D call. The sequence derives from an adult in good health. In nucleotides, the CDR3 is TGCGCCAGCAGCCAAGAACCTAGCACAGATACGCAGTATTTT. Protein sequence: CASSQEPSTDTQYF.